This T cell receptor beta chain was retrieved from a study of T cells in tuberculosis. The study, taken as a whole, reports: Active tuberculosis patients had shorter CDR3-alpha; the beta difference was nonsignificant.

Unsorted cryopreserved PBMC were sequenced, averaging about 100,000 T cells per clinical donor. The protocol was immunoSEQ multiplex PCR, while the TCRdb copy is restricted to in-frame clones and leaves out a portion. The sample has 30,000 to 40,000 clones, 97% seen once; the top ten hold 6.2%. V shed 1 base and J 6 bases; nucleotides not matched to a gene: 9. Germline V gene sequence: CDR1 LNHDA, CDR2 SQIVND (reference sequence). The CDR3 runs to 17 residues. This clone was observed a single time. Antigen: not known. The sequencing sample was made of PBMCs. The sequence was obtained from a donor aged 10-29 years with latent tuberculosis or without tuberculosis infection. V is TRBV19 and J is TRBJ1-2, with TRBD1 identical over 12 bases. CDR3 sequence reads: CASSIGYGDRGQHGYTF. CDR3 DNA sequence: TGTGCCAGTAGTATAGGGTACGGGGACAGGGGGCAACATGGCTACACCTTC.